The present TCR beta chain was sequenced within a study of T cell responses to AZD1222 COVID-19 vaccine. The study, taken as a whole, reports: Donors were largely white British and mainly female; clonal diversity was possibly underestimated. Mapped onto spike, vaccine-associated CD4 TCRs spanned it and were dominant at 160-218 and 743-854.

Sequencing used immunoSEQ multiplex PCR; TCRdb keeps in-frame clones, though not all of them. There are around 160,000 clones in the sample; roughly 94% occur only once, and approximately 5.5% lies in the top ten. A note on this clone: The antigen remains unidentified.

Researchers grouped second doses given at about 4 or about 12 weeks into one pool. This clonotype was sampled from an adult who received the AZD1222 COVID-19 vaccine. This specimen was peripheral blood, taken 28 days after the second AZD1222 dose.

The CDR3 is CASRDQGTGELFF. CDR3 nucleotide sequence: TGTGCCAGCAGGGACCAGGGTACCGGGGAGCTGTTTTTT. The V call is TRBV2, the J call TRBJ2-2; D perhaps matches TRBD1 (5 bases). The CDR3 contains 13 residues. The germline V gene encodes CDR1 SNHLY and CDR2 FYNNEI. V lost 6 bases to trimming and J lost 5 bases, with 10 bases between them. Looking up the rest from reference TRBV2 and TRBJ2-2 gives the full variable domain: EPEVTQTPSHQVTQMGQEVILRCVPISNHLYFYWYRQILGQKVEFLVSFYNNEISEKSEIFDDQFSVERPDGSNFTLKIRSTKLEDSAMYFCASRDQGTGELFFGEGSRLTVL.